Given below is one TCR beta chain in context. This clone's antigen is unknown. No much larger clonotype is one base removed from it; base qualities were not supplied. Libraries were prepared through the immunoSEQ multiplex PCR assay. This is the immuneACCESS table as TCRdb keeps it, with only in-frame sequences that have V and J called. A part of the clones is gone; compared with another copy, unresolved V genes explain less than half, and the rest is unexplained. The sample table contains about 660,000 clones; only one count was recorded for roughly 86% of them. The ten largest clones add up to 0.0094% of the sample. This record comes from a study of shared T cell receptors in the human thymus (dated by TCRdb to the early 2020s). With regard to the full study: The study investigated the way shared, self-reactive T-cell receptor alpha chains are produced in the human thymus.

The CDR3 runs 13 residues from the cysteine to the phenylalanine. The only DNA kept is the CDR3, 39 bases in frame from the first base. The germline V gene specifies WSHSY as CDR1 and SAAADI as CDR2. V is pared back by 8 bases and J by 8 bases, with 15 bases lying between the germline termini. This sample was shared with a second study, whose subject was human thymus T cells. In that second paper, the authors write: In Finland, the donors were immunologically healthy infants who were having open corrective cardiac surgery for congenital heart defects. Thymus tissue was obtained as surgical resects removed during corrective cardiac surgery. V and J gene segment usage appeared biased in both thymic and peripheral blood repertoires. According to the related research, thymic TCR repertoires were highly overlapping among unrelated individuals. The study used roughly 8 infant thymus samples plus four related peripheral blood samples to characterize TCR alpha and beta repertoires. The infant donors were roughly 6 to 244 days old, and the cohort included six or seven males and two females. Thymocytes were released mechanically from tissue and stored at -70 °C as pellets of 10-30 million cells. A QIAsymphony instrument was used to extract genomic DNA from the frozen cell pellets. Using the immunoSEQ multiplex PCR assay, the TCRB and TCRAD loci were amplified from a standardized quantity of quality-controlled genomic DNA. Amplicons spanned the V(D)J region at a length sufficient to cover the CDR3 and identify V and J genes. Amplicon sequencing was performed on an Illumina platform through the commercial immunoSEQ service. Primer bias and sequencing errors were corrected as previously described, and TCRAD and TCRB were defined on the basis of the IMGT database. The repertoires were analysed using immunoSEQ Analyzer 3.0 and VDJTools for basic statistics, V/J segment usage, diversity estimates, rarefaction and pairwise overlap. Diversity was estimated with Chao1, ChaoE, Efron-Thisted, Shannon and inverse Simpson indices, and also on datasets down-sampled to the smallest sample. Repertoire overlap was assessed by strict matching of CDR3 nucleotide sequence, V gene and J gene, and clustering was done by Jaccard-based multidimensional scaling. On average, thymus samples gave 750,000 to 1,000,000 unique TCRB clonotypes, whereas blood samples gave about 84,000.

Sequences were obtained from thymocytes. The chain links TRBV10-2 with TRBJ1-4, with TRBD1 tentatively as D gene (5 bases match). This clonotype was obtained from a boy younger than two with a congenital heart defect. Donor details come from another sample of the same person, matched by shared clones. The DNA sequence is TGCGCCAGCCGGCGGGGCTCAGAGGAAAAACTGTTTTTT. It is translated as CASRRGSEEKLFF.